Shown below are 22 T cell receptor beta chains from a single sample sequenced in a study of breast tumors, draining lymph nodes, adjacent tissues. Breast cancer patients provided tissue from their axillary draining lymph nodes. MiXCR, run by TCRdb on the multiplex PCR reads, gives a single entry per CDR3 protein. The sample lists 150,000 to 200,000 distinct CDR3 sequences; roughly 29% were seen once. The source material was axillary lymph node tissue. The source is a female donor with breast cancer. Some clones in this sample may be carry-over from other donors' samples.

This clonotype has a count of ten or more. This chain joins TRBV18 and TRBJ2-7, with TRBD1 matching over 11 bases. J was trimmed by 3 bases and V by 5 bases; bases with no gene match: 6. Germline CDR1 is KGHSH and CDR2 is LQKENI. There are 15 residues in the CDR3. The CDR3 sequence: CASSTGTGGLYEQYF. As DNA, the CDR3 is TGTGCCAGCTCAACCGGGACAGGGGGTCTCTACGAGCAGTACTTC.

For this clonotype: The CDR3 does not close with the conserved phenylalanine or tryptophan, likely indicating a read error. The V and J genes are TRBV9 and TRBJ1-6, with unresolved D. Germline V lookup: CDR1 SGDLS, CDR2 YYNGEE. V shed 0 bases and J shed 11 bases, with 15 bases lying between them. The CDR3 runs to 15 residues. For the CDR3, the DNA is TGTGCCAGCAGCGTAGCCGGCAGAGAGGCAGCACCCCTCCACCTT. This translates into CASSVAGREAAPLHL.

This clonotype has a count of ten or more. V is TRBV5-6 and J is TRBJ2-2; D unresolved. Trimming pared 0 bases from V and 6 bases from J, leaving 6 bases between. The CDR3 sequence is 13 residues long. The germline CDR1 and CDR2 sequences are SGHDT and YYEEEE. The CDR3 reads CASSLGPPGELFF. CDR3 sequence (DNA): TGTGCCAGCAGCTTGGGGCCCCCCGGGGAGCTGTTTTTT.

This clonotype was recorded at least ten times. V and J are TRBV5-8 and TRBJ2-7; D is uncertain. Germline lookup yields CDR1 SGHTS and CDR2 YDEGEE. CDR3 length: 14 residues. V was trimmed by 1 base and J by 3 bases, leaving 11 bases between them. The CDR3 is CASSLQGPYYEQYF. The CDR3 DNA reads TGTGCCAGCAGCTTGCAAGGACCATACTACGAGCAGTACTTC.

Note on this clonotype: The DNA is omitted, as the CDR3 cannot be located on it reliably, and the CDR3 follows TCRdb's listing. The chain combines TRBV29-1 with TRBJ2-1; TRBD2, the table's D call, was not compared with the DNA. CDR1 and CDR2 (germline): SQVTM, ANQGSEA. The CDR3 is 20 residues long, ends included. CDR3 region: CSVVYYFCASSAAGGNEQFF.

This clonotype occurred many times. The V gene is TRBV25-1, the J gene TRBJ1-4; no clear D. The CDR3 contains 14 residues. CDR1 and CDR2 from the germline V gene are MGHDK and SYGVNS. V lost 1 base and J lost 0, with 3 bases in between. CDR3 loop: CASSEWATNEKLFF. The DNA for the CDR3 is TGTGCCAGCAGTGAATGGGCAACTAATGAAAAACTGTTTTTT.

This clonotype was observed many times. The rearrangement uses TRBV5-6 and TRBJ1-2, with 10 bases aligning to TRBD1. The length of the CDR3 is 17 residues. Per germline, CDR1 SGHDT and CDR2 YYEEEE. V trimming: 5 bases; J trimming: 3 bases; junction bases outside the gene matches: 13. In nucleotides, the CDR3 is TGTGCCAGCAGACCAAAGGCGAGGACAGGGGGGGACTATGGCTACACCTTC. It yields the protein CASRPKARTGGDYGYTF.

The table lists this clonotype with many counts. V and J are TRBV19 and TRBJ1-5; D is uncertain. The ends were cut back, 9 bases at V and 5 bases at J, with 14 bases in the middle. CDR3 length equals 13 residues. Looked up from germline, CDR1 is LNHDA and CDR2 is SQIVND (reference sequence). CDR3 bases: TGTGCCAGAGACTGGACTGAACATCAGCCCCAGCATTTT. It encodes CARDWTEHQPQHF.

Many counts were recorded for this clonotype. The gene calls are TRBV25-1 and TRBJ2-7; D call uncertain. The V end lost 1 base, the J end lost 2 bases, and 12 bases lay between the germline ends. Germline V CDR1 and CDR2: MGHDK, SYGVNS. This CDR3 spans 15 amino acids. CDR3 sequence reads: CASSELRISTYEQYF. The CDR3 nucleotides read TGTGCCAGCAGTGAATTAAGGATCTCCACCTACGAGCAGTACTTC.

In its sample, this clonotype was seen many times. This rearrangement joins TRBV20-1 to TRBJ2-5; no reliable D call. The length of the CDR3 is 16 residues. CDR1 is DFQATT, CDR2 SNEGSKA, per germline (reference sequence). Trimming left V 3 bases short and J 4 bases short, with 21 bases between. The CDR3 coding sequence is TGCAGTGCTAGGGATGTCCAGATCATGAGTTCAGAGACCCAGTACTTC. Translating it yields CSARDVQIMSSETQYF.

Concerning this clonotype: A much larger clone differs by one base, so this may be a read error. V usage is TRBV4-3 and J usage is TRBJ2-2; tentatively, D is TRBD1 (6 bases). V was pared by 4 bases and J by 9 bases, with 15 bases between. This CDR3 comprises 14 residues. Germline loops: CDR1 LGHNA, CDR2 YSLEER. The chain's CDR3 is CASSPVGGARELFF. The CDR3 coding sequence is TGCGCCAGCAGCCCTGTTGGGGGCGCCCGGGAGCTGTTTTTT.

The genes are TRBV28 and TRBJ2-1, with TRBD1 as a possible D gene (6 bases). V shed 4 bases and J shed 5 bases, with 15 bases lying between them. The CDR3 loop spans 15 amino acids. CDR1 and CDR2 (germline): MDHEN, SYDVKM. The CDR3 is CASSSAGVKNNEQFF. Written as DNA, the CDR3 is TGTGCCAGCAGTTCCGCAGGGGTGAAAAACAATGAGCAGTTCTTC.

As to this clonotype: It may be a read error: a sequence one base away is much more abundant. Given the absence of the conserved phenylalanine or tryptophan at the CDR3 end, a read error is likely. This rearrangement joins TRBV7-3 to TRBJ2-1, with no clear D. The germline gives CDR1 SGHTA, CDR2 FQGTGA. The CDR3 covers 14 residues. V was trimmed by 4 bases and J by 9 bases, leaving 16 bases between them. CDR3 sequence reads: CASSYSVNGLEQFL. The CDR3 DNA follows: TGTGCCAGCAGCTACTCCGTCAACGGGCTTGAGCAGTTCCTC.

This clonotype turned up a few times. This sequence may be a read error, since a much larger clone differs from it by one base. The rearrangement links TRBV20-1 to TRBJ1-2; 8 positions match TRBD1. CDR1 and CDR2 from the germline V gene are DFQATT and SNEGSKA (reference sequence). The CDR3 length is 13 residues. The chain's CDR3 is CSCRDRLTYAYTF. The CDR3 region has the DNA TGCAGTTGCCGGGACAGGCTCACCTATGCCTACACCTTC.

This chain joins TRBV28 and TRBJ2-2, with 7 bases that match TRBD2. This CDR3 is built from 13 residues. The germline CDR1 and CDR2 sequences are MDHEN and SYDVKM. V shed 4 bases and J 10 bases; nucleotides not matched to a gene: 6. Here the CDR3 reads CASSSGGSAELFF. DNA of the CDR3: TGTGCCAGCAGTTCCGGGGGGTCAGCGGAGCTGTTTTTT.

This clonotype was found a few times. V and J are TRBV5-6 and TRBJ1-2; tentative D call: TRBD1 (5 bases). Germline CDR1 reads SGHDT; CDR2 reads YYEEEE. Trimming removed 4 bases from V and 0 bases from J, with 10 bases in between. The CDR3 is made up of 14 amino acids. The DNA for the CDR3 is TGTGCCAGCAGCAAAGGACATGCTAACTATGGCTACACCTTC. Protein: CASSKGHANYGYTF. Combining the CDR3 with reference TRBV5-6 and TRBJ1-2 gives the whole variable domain DAGVTQSPTHLIKTRGQQVTLRCSPKSGHDTVSWYQQALGQGPQFIFQYYEEEERQRGNFPDRFSGHQFPNYSSELNVNALLLGDSALYLCASSKGHANYGYTFGSGTRLTVV.

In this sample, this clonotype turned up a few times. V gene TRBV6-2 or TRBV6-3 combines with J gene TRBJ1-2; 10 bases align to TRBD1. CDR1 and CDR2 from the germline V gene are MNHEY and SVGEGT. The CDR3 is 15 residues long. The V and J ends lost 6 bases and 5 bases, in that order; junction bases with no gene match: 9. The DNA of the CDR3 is TGTGCCAGCAGCTGGGAGGACAGGGGGAGGTATGGCTACACCTTC. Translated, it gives CASSWEDRGRYGYTF.

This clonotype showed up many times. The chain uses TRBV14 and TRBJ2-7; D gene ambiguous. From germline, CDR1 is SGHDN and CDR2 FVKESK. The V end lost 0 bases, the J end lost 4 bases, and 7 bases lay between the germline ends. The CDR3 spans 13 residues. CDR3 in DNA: TGTGCCAGCAGCCAAGATCACGGGTACGAGCAGTACTTC. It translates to CASSQDHGYEQYF.

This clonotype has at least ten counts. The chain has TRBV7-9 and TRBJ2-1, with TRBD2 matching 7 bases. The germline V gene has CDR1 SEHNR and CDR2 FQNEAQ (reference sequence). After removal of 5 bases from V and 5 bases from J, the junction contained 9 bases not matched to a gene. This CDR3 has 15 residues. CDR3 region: CASSPPLGGNNEQFF. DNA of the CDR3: TGTGCCAGCAGCCCTCCACTCGGGGGGAACAATGAGCAGTTCTTC.

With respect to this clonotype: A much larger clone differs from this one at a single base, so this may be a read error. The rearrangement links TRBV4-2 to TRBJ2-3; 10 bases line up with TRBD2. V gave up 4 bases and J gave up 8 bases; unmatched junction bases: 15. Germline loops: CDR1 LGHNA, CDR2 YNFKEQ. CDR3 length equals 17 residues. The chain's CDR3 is CASSLGTSGAARGTQYF. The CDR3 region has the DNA TGTGCCAGCAGCCTCGGTACTAGCGGGGCCGCTAGAGGTACGCAGTATTTT.

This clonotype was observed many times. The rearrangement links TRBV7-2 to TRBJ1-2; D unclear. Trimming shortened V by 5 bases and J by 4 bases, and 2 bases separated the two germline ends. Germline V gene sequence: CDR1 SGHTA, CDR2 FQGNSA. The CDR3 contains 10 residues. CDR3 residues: CASSLYGYTF. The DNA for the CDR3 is TGTGCCAGCAGCCTCTATGGCTACACCTTC.

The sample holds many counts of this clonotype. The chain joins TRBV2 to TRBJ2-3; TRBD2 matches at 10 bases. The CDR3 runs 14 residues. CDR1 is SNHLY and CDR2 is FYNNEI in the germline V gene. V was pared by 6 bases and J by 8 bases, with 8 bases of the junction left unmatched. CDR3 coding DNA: TGTGCCAGCAGAACTAGCGGGGTGGTGGGTACGCAGTATTTT. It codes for CASRTSGVVGTQYF.